What follows are 26 T cell receptor beta chains derived from one specimen sequenced in a study of type 1 regulatory T cells. For these TCRs, the target antigens are not known. Via MiXCR, TCRdb re-called the reads, giving one row per CDR3 protein. The top ten hold 7% to 9.5% of the sample, which has around 62,000 distinct CDR3 sequences, about 62% seen once. Sequenced: cultured T cells, either the whole culture or a sorted T cell fraction (not recorded which). The sample's subset: Tr1-enriched cell product generated in vitro against host alloantigens. The receptors were sampled from a human donor in good health.

V is TRBV5-1 and J is TRBJ2-3, with TRBD1 as a possible D gene (5 bases). V shed 0 bases and J shed 6 bases, with 14 bases lying between them. CDR1 and CDR2 from the germline V gene are SGHRS and YFSETQ. The CDR3 is made up of 15 amino acids. The CDR3 DNA is TGCGCCAGCAGCTTGGGAGGTACAGGCCTGGATACGCAGTATTTT. Translating it yields CASSLGGTGLDTQYF.

In DNA form, the CDR3 reads TGTGCCAGTAGTGCAAGCGGTACAATCTCCGAGCAGTACTTC. Its protein is CASSASGTISEQYF. The genes are TRBV19 and TRBJ2-7, with D possibly TRBD2 on 5 matching bases. There are 14 residues in the CDR3. CDR1 is LNHDA and CDR2 is SQIVND in the germline V gene (reference sequence). With 5 bases removed from V and 6 bases from J, the gap between germline ends came to 17 bases.

This clonotype has a single count. The chain has TRBV29-1 and TRBJ2-2; D might be TRBD2 (6 bases). V lost 5 bases, J lost 1 base, and 17 bases lay in between. The CDR3 is 16 amino acids. The germline V gene encodes CDR1 SQVTM and CDR2 ANQGSEA. CDR3 nucleotide sequence: TGCAGCGTTAGGTCCGGGACTCTTAAGAACACCGGGGAGCTGTTTTTT. Residues: CSVRSGTLKNTGELFF.

This sequence joins TRBV4-2 and TRBJ2-7; the D gene is possibly TRBD2 (5 bases). The CDR3 extends over 14 amino acids. Trimming removed 5 bases at V and 3 bases at J, with 14 bases between. CDR1 and CDR2 from the germline V gene are LGHNA and YNFKEQ. As DNA, the CDR3 is TGTGCCAGCAGCGACCGGCCGGGGTTCTACGAGCAGTACTTC. Translated, it gives CASSDRPGFYEQYF.

The chain recombines TRBV2 with TRBJ1-5; D gene ambiguous. The CDR3 length is 13 residues. Germline V CDR1 and CDR2: SNHLY, FYNNEI. V lost 3 bases to trimming and J lost 9 bases, with 12 bases between them. The CDR3 DNA is TGTGCCAGCAGTGAGGCGGGTGTCCGGCCCCAGCATTTT. It is translated as CASSEAGVRPQHF.

This clonotype turned up a few times. The chain has TRBV6-1 and TRBJ2-1; D gene unclear. This CDR3 has 13 residues. Per germline, CDR1 MNHNS and CDR2 SASEGT. V lost 11 bases and J lost 0, with 11 bases in between. This chain's CDR3 is CAGQESSYNEQFF. The CDR3 DNA is TGTGCCGGGCAGGAGTCCTCCTACAATGAGCAGTTCTTC.

This sequence joins TRBV10-2 and TRBJ2-3; possibly TRBD1 for D (6 bases). Germline lookup yields CDR1 WSHSY and CDR2 SAAADI. This CDR3 has 15 amino acids. The germline V and J ends were trimmed by 6 bases and 2 bases, with 15 bases remaining between them. The CDR3 nucleotides read TGCGCCAGCAGCAAACCGGGACACTTCACAGATACGCAGTATTTT. Translation gives CASSKPGHFTDTQYF.

This chain connects TRBV28 to TRBJ2-5; D might be TRBD1 (6 bases). Trimming removed 6 bases from V and 5 bases from J, with 19 bases in between. The CDR3 totals 15 residues. Germline assignment: CDR1 MDHEN and CDR2 SYDVKM. DNA of the CDR3: TGTGCCAGCAGGAACCGACAGGAAGATAGGGAGACCCAGTACTTC. Translating gives CASRNRQEDRETQYF.

The chain has TRBV5-1 and TRBJ2-5; TRBD2 agrees at 11 bases. J lost 5 bases, V lost 1 base, and 4 bases had no gene match. CDR3 length: 15 residues. CDR1 is SGHRS and CDR2 is YFSETQ in the germline V gene. The chain's CDR3 is CASSLKTSGSETQYF. In DNA, the CDR3 is TGCGCCAGCAGCTTGAAAACTAGCGGGAGTGAGACCCAGTACTTC.

The V and J genes are TRBV7-6 and TRBJ2-1, with TRBD2 matching 10 bases. The CDR3 covers 23 residues. Germline-derived CDR1 and CDR2 are SGHVS and FNYEAQ. The J segment lost 2 bases and the V segment lost 3 bases, leaving 25 bases of the junction unmatched. CDR3 in amino acids: CASSFFGSDPRGLAGDAYNEQFF. CDR3 DNA sequence: TGTGCCAGCAGCTTCTTTGGATCGGACCCCAGGGGGCTAGCGGGAGACGCCTACAATGAGCAGTTCTTC.

The V gene is TRBV28, the J gene TRBJ1-5; 7 positions agree with TRBD1. The length of the CDR3 is 13 residues. Germline V gene data show CDR1 as MDHEN and CDR2 as SYDVKM. V shed 6 bases, J shed 3 bases, and the junction held 2 bases outside the gene matches. The CDR3 loop reads CASRDRDNQPQHF. CDR3 nucleotides: TGTGCCAGCAGAGACAGGGACAATCAGCCCCAGCATTTT.

This clonotype turned up a few times. This chain links TRBV5-1 with TRBJ2-1; maybe TRBD2 (6 bases). The CDR3 runs 15 residues. V shed 2 bases and J shed 0 bases, with 9 bases lying between them. Germline V CDR1 and CDR2: SGHRS, YFSETQ. The CDR3: CASSFGGSSYNEQFF. CDR3 nucleotide sequence: TGCGCCAGCAGCTTTGGAGGGAGCTCCTACAATGAGCAGTTCTTC.

The rearrangement uses TRBV19 and TRBJ2-6; unclear D gene. The CDR3 runs to 15 residues. Germline CDR1 is LNHDA and CDR2 is SQIVND (reference sequence). Trimming pared 3 bases from V and 2 bases from J, leaving 8 bases between. The CDR3 region has the DNA TGTGCCAGTAGTATCAATGGGCCTGGGGCCAACGTCCTGACTTTC. It is translated as CASSINGPGANVLTF.

The chain has TRBV20-1 and TRBJ1-6; tentative D call: TRBD1 (5 bases). This CDR3 has 17 amino acids. The V end lost 0 bases, the J end lost 7 bases, and 19 bases lay between the germline ends. Germline CDR1 reads DFQATT; CDR2 reads SNEGSKA (reference sequence). CDR3 sequence: CSARDLSLDRLNSPLHF. The CDR3 nucleotides read TGCAGTGCTAGAGATTTAAGTCTAGACAGACTGAATTCACCCCTCCACTTT.

As regards this clonotype: A clone one base away is much larger, so this may be a read error. The rearrangement links TRBV3-1 to TRBJ2-5; tentative D call: TRBD1 (5 bases). The CDR3 sequence is 14 residues long. Germline lookup yields CDR1 LGHDT and CDR2 YNNKEL (reference sequence). The V end lost 3 bases, the J end lost 3 bases, and 11 bases lay between the germline ends. This chain's CDR3 is CASSHIQAKETQYF. The DNA of the CDR3 is TGTGCCAGCAGCCATATACAGGCGAAAGAGACCCAGTACTTC.

This clonotype was counted a single time. The chain carries TRBV20-1 and TRBJ2-5; no definite D call. The CDR3 runs to 13 residues. The germline CDR1 and CDR2 sequences are DFQATT and SNEGSKA (reference sequence). Trimming shortened V by 0 bases and J by 4 bases, and 9 bases separated the two germline ends. Written as DNA, the CDR3 is TGCAGTGCTAGAGACCGAATGGGAGAGACCCAGTACTTC. Its translation: CSARDRMGETQYF.

This sequence joins TRBV20-1 and TRBJ1-3; weak D call: TRBD1 (5 bases). Germline lookup yields CDR1 DFQATT and CDR2 SNEGSKA (reference sequence). The ends were cut back, 3 bases at V and 0 bases at J, with 9 bases in the middle. The CDR3 runs 14 residues. The CDR3 here is CSASQGSSGNTIYF. The CDR3 region has the DNA TGCAGTGCTAGTCAGGGTAGCTCTGGAAACACCATATATTTT.

V is TRBV27 and J is TRBJ2-1; 7 nucleotides match TRBD1. V lost 5 bases to trimming and J lost 5 bases; unmatched junction nucleotides: 6. The CDR3 totals 14 residues. CDR1 and CDR2 from the germline V gene are MNHEY and SMNVEV (reference sequence). DNA of the CDR3: TGTGCCAGCAGTCCCGGGACAGCGAACAATGAGCAGTTCTTC. This gives the protein CASSPGTANNEQFF.

The V call is TRBV7-6, the J call TRBJ2-5; TRBD1 aligns across 9 bases. Germline lookup yields CDR1 SGHVS and CDR2 FNYEAQ. With V trimmed by 4 bases and J by 5 bases, 11 bases remained unmatched. CDR3 length: 16 amino acids. CDR3 residues: CASSSEGTGGRETQYF. DNA for the CDR3: TGTGCCAGCAGCTCCGAAGGTACAGGGGGCCGGGAGACCCAGTACTTC. The full variable domain, with the rest looked up from reference TRBV7-6 and TRBJ2-5, is GAGVSQSPRYKVTKRGQDVALRCDPISGHVSLYWYRQALGQGPEFLTYFNYEAQQDKSGLPNDRFSAERPEGSISTLTIQRTEQRDSAMYRCASSSEGTGGRETQYFGPGTRLLVL.

The chain joins TRBV20-1 to TRBJ1-1, with D unresolved. The V gene lost 4 bases and the J gene lost 2 bases, with 11 bases spanning the gap. The CDR3 runs to 13 residues. In germline, CDR1 is DFQATT, CDR2 SNEGSKA (reference sequence). The CDR3 nucleotides are TGCAGTGCTAAAACTTTTGCTAACACTGAAGCTTTCTTT. This codes for CSAKTFANTEAFF.

This chain connects TRBV7-9 to TRBJ2-5; D is unclear. The CDR3 is made up of 15 amino acids. V lost 3 bases to trimming and J lost 2 bases, with 13 bases between them. Per germline, CDR1 SEHNR and CDR2 FQNEAQ (reference sequence). Here the CDR3 DNA reads TGTGCCAGCAGCTTCGTCGGCGGCACACAAGAGACCCAGTACTTC. Translated: CASSFVGGTQETQYF. Full variable domain (missing parts from reference TRBV7-9 and TRBJ2-5): DTGVSQNPRHKITKRGQNVTFRCDPISEHNRLYWYRQTLGQGPEFLTYFQNEAQLEKSRLLSDRFSAERPKGSFSTLEIQRTEQGDSAMYLCASSFVGGTQETQYFGPGTRLLVL.

This clonotype has just one count. The chain has TRBV6-5 and TRBJ2-1, with 13 positions matching TRBD2. Germline V gene data show CDR1 as MNHEY and CDR2 as SVGAGI. This CDR3 comprises 15 residues. J gave up 7 bases and V 4 bases, and 4 bases lay outside the gene matches. The CDR3 loop is CASSFGTSGKNEQFF. The CDR3 DNA sequence: TGTGCCAGCAGTTTCGGGACTAGCGGGAAGAATGAGCAGTTCTTC.

The chain uses TRBV7-8 and TRBJ1-6; the match to TRBD1 covers 9 bases. Germline trimming cut 4 bases from V and 7 bases from J; bases unmatched to any gene: 5. The germline V gene has CDR1 SGHVS and CDR2 FQNEAQ. The CDR3 runs 15 residues. The CDR3 DNA reads TGTGCCAGCAGCTCTCCGGGACAGGGAAATTCACCCCTCCACTTT. It codes for CASSSPGQGNSPLHF.

V and J are TRBV20-1 and TRBJ2-2, with 9 nucleotides matching TRBD2. This CDR3 comprises 16 residues. Losses at the gene ends were 3 bases for V and 5 bases for J; bases not matched to a gene: 10. Germline V gene lookup returns CDR1 DFQATT and CDR2 SNEGSKA (reference sequence). CDR3 protein: CSASALAGTITGELFF. The CDR3 DNA follows: TGCAGTGCTAGTGCCCTAGCGGGAACAATTACCGGGGAGCTGTTTTTT.

The V call is TRBV20-1, the J call TRBJ2-2; D is unresolved. This CDR3 comprises 12 residues. Deletions cut 3 bases from V and 2 bases from J, with 4 bases between. CDR1 and CDR2 (germline): DFQATT, SNEGSKA (reference sequence). The chain's CDR3 is CSASRNTGELFF. The CDR3 DNA is TGCAGTGCTAGTAGAAACACCGGGGAGCTGTTTTTT.

CDR3 amino acids: CASSPGHPTDTQYF. DNA for the CDR3: TGCGCCAGCAGCCCGGGACACCCCACAGATACGCAGTATTTT. V is TRBV5-1 and J is TRBJ2-3, with D tentatively TRBD1 (6 bases). V gave up 4 bases and J gave up 2 bases, with 11 bases separating them. The CDR3 has 14 amino acids. Germline loops: CDR1 SGHRS, CDR2 YFSETQ.